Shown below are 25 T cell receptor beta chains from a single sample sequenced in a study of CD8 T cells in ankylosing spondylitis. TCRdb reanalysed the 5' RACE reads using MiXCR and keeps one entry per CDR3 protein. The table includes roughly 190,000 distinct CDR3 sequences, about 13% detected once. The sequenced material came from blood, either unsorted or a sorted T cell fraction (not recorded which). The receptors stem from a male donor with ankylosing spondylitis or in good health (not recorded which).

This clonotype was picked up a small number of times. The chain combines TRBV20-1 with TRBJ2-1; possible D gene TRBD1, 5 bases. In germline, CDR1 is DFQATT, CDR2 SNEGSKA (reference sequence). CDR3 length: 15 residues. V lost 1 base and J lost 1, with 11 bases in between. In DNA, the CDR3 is TGCAGTGCTAGAGGAAGCAGGACATCCTACAATGAGCAGTTCTTC. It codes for CSARGSRTSYNEQFF.

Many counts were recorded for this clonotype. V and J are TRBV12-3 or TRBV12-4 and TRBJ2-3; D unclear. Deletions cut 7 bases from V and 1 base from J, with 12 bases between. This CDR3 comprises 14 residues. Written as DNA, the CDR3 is TGTGCCAGCACCGCCGGCGGTGGCACAGATACGCAGTATTTT. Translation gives CASTAGGGTDTQYF.

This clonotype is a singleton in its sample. CDR3 bases: TGTGCCAGTAGTATTGATGGCGGGAGGGGGGGTTTAAATGAGCAGTTCTTC. Its translation is CASSIDGGRGGLNEQFF. The chain employs TRBV19 and TRBJ2-1; 9 nucleotides match TRBD2. Germline V gives CDR1 LNHDA, CDR2 SQIVND (reference sequence). There are 17 residues in the CDR3. Trimming at V came to 3 bases and at J to 7 bases, leaving 13 bases not matched to a gene.

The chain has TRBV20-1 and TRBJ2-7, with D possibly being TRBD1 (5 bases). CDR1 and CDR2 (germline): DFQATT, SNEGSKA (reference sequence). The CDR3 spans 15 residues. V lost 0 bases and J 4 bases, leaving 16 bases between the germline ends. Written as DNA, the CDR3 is TGCAGTGCTAGAGATCGTCGGGCAGGGCGTTACGAGCAGTACTTC. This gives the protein CSARDRRAGRYEQYF.

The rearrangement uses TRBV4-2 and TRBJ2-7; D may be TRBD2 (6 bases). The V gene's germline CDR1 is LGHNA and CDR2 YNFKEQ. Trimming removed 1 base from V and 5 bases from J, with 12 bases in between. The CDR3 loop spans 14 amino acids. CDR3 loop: CASSQGTISHEQYF. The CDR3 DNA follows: TGTGCCAGCAGCCAAGGGACTATCAGTCACGAGCAGTACTTC.

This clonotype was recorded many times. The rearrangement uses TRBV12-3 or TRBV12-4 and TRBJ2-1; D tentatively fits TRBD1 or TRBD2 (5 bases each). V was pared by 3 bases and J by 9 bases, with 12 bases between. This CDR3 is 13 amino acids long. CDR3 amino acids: CASSFGVRGEQFF. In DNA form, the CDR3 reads TGTGCCAGCAGTTTCGGGGTGAGGGGTGAGCAGTTCTTC.

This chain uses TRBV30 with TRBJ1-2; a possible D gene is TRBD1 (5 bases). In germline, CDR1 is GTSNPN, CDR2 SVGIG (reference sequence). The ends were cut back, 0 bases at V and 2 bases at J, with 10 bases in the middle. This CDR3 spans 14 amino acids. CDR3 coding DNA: TGTGCCTGGAGTGTACGGGGGGAAAACTATGGCTACACCTTC. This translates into CAWSVRGENYGYTF.

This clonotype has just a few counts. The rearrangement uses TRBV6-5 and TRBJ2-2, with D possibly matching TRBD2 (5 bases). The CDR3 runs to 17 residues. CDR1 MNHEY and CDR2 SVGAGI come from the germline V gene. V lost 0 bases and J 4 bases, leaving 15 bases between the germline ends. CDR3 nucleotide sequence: TGTGCCAGCAGTTACTCGCCGGCAGGCACTAGCACCGGGGAGCTGTTTTTT. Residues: CASSYSPAGTSTGELFF.

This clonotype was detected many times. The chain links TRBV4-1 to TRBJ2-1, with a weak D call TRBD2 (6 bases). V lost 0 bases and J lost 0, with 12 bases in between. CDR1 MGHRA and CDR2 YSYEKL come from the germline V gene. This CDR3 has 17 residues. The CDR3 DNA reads TGCGCCAGCAGCCAAGAACACCACGGGGGCTCCTACAATGAGCAGTTCTTC. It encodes CASSQEHHGGSYNEQFF.

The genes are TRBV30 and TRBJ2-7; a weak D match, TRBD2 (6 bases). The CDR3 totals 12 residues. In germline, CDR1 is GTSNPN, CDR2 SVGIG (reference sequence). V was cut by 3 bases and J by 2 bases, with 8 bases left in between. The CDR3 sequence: CAWSGGTYEQYF. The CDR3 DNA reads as TGTGCCTGGAGCGGCGGGACCTACGAGCAGTACTTC.

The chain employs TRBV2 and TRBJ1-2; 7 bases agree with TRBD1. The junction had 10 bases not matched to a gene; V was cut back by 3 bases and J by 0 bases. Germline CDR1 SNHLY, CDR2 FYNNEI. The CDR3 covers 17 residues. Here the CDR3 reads CASSDIIGTEANYGYTF. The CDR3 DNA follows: TGTGCCAGCAGTGATATAATAGGGACAGAAGCTAACTATGGCTACACCTTC.

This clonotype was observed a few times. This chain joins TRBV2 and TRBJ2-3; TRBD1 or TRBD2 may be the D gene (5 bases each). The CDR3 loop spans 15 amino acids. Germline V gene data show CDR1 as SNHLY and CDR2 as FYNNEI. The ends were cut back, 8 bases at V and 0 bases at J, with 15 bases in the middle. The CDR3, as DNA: TGTGCCAGCTTGAACGGGGCTCAAAGCACAGATACGCAGTATTTT. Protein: CASLNGAQSTDTQYF.

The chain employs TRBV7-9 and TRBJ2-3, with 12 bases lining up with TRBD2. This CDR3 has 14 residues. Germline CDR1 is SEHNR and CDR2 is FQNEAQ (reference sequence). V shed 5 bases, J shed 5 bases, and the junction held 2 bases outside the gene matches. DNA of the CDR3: TGTGCCAGCAGCGGGGGACTAGCGGGAGATACGCAGTATTTT. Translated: CASSGGLAGDTQYF.

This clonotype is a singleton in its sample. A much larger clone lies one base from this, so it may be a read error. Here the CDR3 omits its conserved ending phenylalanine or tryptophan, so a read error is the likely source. The CDR3 sequence: CSARDGGADTQYY. As DNA, the CDR3 is TGCAGTGCTAGAGATGGAGGCGCAGATACGCAGTATTAT. The chain combines TRBV20-1 with TRBJ2-3; possibly TRBD2 for D (5 bases). The CDR3 length is 13 residues. V gave up 0 bases and J gave up 4 bases, with 8 bases separating them. From germline, CDR1 is DFQATT and CDR2 SNEGSKA (reference sequence).

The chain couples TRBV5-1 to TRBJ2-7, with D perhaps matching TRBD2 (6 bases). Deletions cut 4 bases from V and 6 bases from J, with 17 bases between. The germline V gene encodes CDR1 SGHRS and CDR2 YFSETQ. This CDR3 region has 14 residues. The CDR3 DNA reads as TGCGCCAGCAGCCCCCTGGGCGGGAAGGCCGAGCAGTACTTC. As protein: CASSPLGGKAEQYF.

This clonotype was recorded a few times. The CDR3 coding sequence is TGCGCCAGCAGCTTGGGGCGGCAGGGTTCCGACACAAGACCCGGGGAGCTGTTTTTT. Encoded protein: CASSLGRQGSDTRPGELFF. The chain combines TRBV5-1 with TRBJ2-2; maybe TRBD1 (5 bases). CDR3 length: 19 residues. Looked up from germline, CDR1 is SGHRS and CDR2 is YFSETQ. V was shortened by 0 bases and J by 6 bases, with 24 bases between the two germline ends.

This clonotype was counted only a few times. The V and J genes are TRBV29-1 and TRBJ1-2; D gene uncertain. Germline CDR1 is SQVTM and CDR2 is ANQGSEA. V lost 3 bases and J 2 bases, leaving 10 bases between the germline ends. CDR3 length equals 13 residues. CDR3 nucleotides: TGCAGCGTTGATGCGCGGAGAAACTATGGCTACACCTTC. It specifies CSVDARRNYGYTF.

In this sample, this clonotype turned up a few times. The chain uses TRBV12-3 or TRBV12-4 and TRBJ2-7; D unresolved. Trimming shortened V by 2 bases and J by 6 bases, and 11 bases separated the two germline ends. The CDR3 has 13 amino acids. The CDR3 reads CASSLYLEGEQYF. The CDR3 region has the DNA TGTGCCAGCAGTTTATACCTGGAAGGCGAGCAGTACTTC.

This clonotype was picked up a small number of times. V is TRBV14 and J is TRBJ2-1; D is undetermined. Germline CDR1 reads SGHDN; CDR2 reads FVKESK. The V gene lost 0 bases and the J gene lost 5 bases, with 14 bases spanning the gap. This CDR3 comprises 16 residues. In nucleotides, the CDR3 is TGTGCCAGCAGCCAAGATCACAGCAAACCCGACAATGAGCAGTTCTTC. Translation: CASSQDHSKPDNEQFF.

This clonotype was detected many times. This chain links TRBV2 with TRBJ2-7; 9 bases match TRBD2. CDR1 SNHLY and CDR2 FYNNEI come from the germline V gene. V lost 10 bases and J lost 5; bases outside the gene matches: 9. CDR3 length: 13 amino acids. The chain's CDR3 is CAILAGIGDEQYF. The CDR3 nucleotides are TGTGCCATCCTAGCGGGGATCGGGGACGAGCAGTACTTC.

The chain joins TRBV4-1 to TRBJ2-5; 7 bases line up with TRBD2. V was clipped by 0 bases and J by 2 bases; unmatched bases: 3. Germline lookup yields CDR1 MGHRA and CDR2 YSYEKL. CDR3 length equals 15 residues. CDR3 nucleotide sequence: TGCGCCAGCAGCCAAGAGGGAGGGGCGCAAGAGACCCAGTACTTC. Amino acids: CASSQEGGAQETQYF.

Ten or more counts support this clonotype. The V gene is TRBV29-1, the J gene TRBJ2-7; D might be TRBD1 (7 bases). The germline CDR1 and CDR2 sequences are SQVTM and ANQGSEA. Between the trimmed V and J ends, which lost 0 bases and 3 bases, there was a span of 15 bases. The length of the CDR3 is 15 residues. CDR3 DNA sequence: TGCAGCGTTGAAGATCGGGGGACAGAGAGCTACGAGCAGTACTTC. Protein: CSVEDRGTESYEQYF.

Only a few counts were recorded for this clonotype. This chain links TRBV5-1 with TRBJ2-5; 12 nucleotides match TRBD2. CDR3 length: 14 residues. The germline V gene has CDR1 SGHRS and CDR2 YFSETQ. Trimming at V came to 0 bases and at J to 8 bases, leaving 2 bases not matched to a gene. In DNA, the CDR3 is TGCGCCAGCAGCTTGGCGGGACTAGCGGGTACCCAGTACTTC. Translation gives CASSLAGLAGTQYF.

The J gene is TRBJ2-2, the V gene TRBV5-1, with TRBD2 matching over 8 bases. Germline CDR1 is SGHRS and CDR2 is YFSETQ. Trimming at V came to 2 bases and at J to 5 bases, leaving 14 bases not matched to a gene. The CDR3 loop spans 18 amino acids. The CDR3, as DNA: TGCGCCAGCAGCTTCTCCCGGGCCCTCCCGGGGGGGACCGGGGAGCTGTTTTTT. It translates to CASSFSRALPGGTGELFF.

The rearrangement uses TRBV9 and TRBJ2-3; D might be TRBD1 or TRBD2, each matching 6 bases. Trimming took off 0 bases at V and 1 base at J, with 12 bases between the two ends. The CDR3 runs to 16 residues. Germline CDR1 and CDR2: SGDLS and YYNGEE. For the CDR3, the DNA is TGTGCCAGCAGCGTAGGAGGGGGGTCTGGCACAGATACGCAGTATTTT. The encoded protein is CASSVGGGSGTDTQYF.